This T cell receptor (beta chain) was retrieved from a study of radiotherapy plus CTLA-4 blockade in lung cancer. Study information: Objective response was observed in around a sixth of patients, and disease control in roughly 31%. Whole-study results and caveats: Blood-borne expansion of tumor-derived TCR clones followed radiotherapy plus ipilimumab.

Germline V gene lookup returns CDR1 MDHEN and CDR2 SYDVKM. This CDR3 is 12 amino acids long. V dropped 7 bases and J dropped 2 bases, with 9 bases sitting between them. The data were produced by immunoSEQ multiplex PCR, yet TCRdb's version contains in-frame clones alone and is incomplete. The table includes fewer than 90,000 clones, around four fifths detected once. About this clone itself: Its antigen is as yet unknown.

Participants had chemo-refractory metastatic non-small-cell lung cancer and were treated with focal radiation plus ipilimumab CTLA-4 blockade. V usage is TRBV28 and J usage is TRBJ2-7, with D uncertain. This specimen consisted of peripheral blood, obtained from a patient treated with radiotherapy plus ipilimumab. This receptor was identified in a human donor with non-small cell lung cancer who had stable disease on radiotherapy plus ipilimumab. The CDR3 protein is CASTQVPYEQYF. The CDR3 bases are TGTGCCAGCACTCAGGTTCCCTACGAGCAGTACTTC.